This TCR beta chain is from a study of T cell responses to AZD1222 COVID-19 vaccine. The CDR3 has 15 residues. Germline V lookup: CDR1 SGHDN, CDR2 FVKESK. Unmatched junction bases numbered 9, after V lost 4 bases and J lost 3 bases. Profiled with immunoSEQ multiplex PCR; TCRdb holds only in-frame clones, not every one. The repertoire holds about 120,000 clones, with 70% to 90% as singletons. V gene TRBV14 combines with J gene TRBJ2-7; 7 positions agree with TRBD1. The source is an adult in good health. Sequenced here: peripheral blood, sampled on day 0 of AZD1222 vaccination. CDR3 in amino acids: CASSRLGQVFYEQYF. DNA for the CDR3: TGTGCCAGCAGCCGCCTCGGACAGGTCTTCTACGAGCAGTACTTC.